This T cell receptor (beta chain) was sequenced for a study of PD-L1 blockade in urothelial cancer. Study information: Of prior chemotherapy regimens, patients had received between 0 and 3. Study-wide findings and caveats: Better survival was predicted by below-median pretreatment blood TCR clonality.

Method: immunoSEQ multiplex PCR; TCRdb's copy keeps in-frame clones and lacks some. This table has around 80,000 clones, 85% to 95% appearing once. About this clone: Its antigen is still unknown.

Described time point: peripheral blood 6 weeks after treatment start. CDR1 and CDR2 (germline): SGHDT, YYEEEE. The V gene end was trimmed by 4 bases and the J gene end by 5 bases; junction bases not matched to a gene: 6. The CDR3 sequence is 15 residues long. This TCR came from a woman aged 80 or over with urothelial cancer. Here the sequenced sample was PBMCs, taken around atezolizumab (anti-PD-L1) treatment. This chain uses TRBV5-6 with TRBJ2-1; 10 positions match TRBD1. CDR3 bases: TGTGCCAGCAGCATCCCGGGACAGGGGAACAATGAGCAGTTCTTC. It encodes CASSIPGQGNNEQFF.